This T cell receptor (beta chain) was documented in a study of Ad26.COV2.S vaccination and SARS-CoV-2 variants. A few counts support this clone. Germline V CDR1 and CDR2: MNHEY, SMNVEV (reference sequence). This CDR3 spans 15 amino acids. V lost 6 bases to trimming and J lost 1 base, with 16 bases between them. The table came from immunoSEQ multiplex PCR; TCRdb's copy has only in-frame clones and leaves some out. The profile shows about 440,000 clones, roughly 91% of them singletons. Treatment denoted: roughly 18 received Ad26.COV2.S at low or high dose, single or two shots; about 5 received placebo; per-sample allocation not given. Day 63 after the first injection of vaccine or placebo was the sampling time. An 18-55-year-old adult in Boston served as donor.

This clonotype was sampled from a person between 18 and 59 years old who received the Ad26.COV2.S COVID-19 vaccine or a placebo. The input for sequencing was peripheral blood, taken in a trial of Ad26.COV2.S vaccine versus placebo. The chain has TRBV27 and TRBJ2-7, with D perhaps TRBD1 (5 bases). The CDR3 sequence: CASRGYTTESYEQYF. CDR3 nucleotide sequence: TGTGCCAGCAGGGGGTATACGACAGAGTCCTACGAGCAGTACTTC.